This TCR beta chain is drawn from a study of neurological immune-mediated disorders. Overall study results and limits: One cluster of related CDR3 sequences contained, by phylogenetic grouping, the repertoires of 18 of 34 multiple sclerosis patients and formed a possible signature. HTLV-1-associated myelopathy had the most TCR clonal expansion, while multiple sclerosis had the least, a level that fell below healthy controls.

Trimming took 5 bases from V and 3 from J, leaving 8 bases between them. The CDR3 is made up of 12 amino acids. Germline assignment: CDR1 MNHNY and CDR2 SVGAGI (reference sequence). This clonotype was counted many times. Its antigen remains unknown. One entry per CDR3 protein, called by TCRdb with MiXCR from the 5' RACE reads. The profile shows roughly 52,000 distinct CDR3 sequences, 3.5% to 4% of them singletons. The chain uses TRBV6-6 and TRBJ2-7; D is possibly TRBD2 (5 bases). The sequencing input was CD4+ T cells from blood. The TCR comes from a woman aged 40 to 50 with multiple sclerosis. DNA for the CDR3: TGTGCCAGCAGTCCGGACTTCTACGAGCAGTACTTC. Protein: CASSPDFYEQYF.